Described below is a single TCR beta chain sequence and its context. The data were taken from a study of T cells after somatic rescue of genetic block. Profiling relied on immunoSEQ multiplex PCR, and the TCRdb table lists in-frame clones only, not all of them. The table includes approximately 100,000 clones, 75% to 90% detected once. Sequenced: peripheral blood mononuclear cells (PBMCs). The sequence was obtained from a woman aged 18-30 years.

The CDR3 DNA is TGTGCCAGCAGCCCCTCGAAGCTTTCCGACGAGCAGTACTTC. Translating gives CASSPSKLSDEQYF. The gene calls are TRBV7-8 and TRBJ2-7; D remains unclear. Germline lookup yields CDR1 SGHVS and CDR2 FQNEAQ. The CDR3 is 14 amino acids. V gave up 5 bases and J gave up 5 bases, with 16 bases separating them.